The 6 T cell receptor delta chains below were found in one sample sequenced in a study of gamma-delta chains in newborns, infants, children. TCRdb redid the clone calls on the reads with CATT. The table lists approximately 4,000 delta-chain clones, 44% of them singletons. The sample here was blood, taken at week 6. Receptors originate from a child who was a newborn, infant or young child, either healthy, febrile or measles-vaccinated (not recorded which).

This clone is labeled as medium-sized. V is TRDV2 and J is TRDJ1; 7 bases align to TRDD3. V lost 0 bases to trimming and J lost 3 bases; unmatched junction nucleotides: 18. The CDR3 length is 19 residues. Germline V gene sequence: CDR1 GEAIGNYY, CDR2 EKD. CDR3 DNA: TGTGCCTGTGACACCGTTAGCGTACTGGGGCCAAACGGGGCCGATAAACTCATCTTT. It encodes CACDTVSVLGPNGADKLIF.

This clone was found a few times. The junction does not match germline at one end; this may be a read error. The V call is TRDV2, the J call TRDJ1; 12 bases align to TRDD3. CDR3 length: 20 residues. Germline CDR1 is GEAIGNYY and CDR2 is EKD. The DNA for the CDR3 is TGTGCCTGTGGCACCGTACCTACGAGTTCTCTGGGGGATACGCCTCCTAAACTCATCTTT. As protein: CACGTVPTSSLGDTPPKLIF.

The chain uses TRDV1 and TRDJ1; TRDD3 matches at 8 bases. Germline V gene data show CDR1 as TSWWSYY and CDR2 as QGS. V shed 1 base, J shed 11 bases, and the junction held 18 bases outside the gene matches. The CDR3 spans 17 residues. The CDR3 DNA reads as TGTGCTCTTGGGGAACCCCACGGCCCCGAATTCCGGGGATACCTCATCTTT. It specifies CALGEPHGPEFRGYLIF.

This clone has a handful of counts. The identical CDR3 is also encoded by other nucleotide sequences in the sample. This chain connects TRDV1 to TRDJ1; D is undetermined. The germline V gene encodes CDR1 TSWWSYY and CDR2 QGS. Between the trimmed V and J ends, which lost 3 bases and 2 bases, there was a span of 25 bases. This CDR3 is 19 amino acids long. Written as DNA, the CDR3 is TGTGCTCTTGGGGATGCTGTCCCTCCACGGAGGTACGCGACCGATAAACTCATCTTT. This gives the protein CALGDAVPPRRYATDKLIF.

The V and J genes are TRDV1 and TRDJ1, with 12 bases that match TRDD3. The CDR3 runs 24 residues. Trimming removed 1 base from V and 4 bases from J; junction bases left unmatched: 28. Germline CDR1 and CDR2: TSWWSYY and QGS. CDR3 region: CALGEHFPCPNWGILCQGSDKLIF. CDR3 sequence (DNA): TGTGCTCTTGGGGAACATTTTCCGTGTCCGAACTGGGGGATACTCTGCCAGGGGAGCGATAAACTCATCTTT.

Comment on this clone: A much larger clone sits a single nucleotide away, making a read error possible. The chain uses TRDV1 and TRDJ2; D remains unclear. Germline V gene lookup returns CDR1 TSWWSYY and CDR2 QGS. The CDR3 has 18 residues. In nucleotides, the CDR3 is TGTGCTCTTGGGGAACTCAGGGAAACCCGCTTTTTGACAGCACTACTCTTCTTT. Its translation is CALGELRETRFLTALLFF.